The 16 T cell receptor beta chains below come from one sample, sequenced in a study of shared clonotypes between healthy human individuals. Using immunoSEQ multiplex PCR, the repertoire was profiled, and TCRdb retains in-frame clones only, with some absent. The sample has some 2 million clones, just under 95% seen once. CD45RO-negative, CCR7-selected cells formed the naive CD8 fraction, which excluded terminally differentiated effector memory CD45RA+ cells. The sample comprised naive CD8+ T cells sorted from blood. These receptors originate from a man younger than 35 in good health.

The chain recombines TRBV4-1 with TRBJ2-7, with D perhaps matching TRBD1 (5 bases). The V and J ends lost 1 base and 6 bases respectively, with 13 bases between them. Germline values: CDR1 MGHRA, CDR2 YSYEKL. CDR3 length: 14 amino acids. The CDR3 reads CASSQVDSLSEQYF. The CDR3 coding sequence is TGCGCCAGCAGCCAAGTCGACAGCTTGAGCGAGCAGTACTTC.

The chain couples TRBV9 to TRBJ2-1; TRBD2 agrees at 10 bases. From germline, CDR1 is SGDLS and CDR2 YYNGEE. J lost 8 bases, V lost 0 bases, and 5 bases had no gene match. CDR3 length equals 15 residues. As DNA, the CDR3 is TGTGCCAGCAGCGTAGGGGGGACTAGCGCTGATGAGCAGTTCTTC. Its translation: CASSVGGTSADEQFF.

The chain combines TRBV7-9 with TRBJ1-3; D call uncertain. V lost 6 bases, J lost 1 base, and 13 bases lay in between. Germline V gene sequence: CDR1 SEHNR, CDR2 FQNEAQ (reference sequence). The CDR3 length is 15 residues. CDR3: CASRKTTVSGNTIYF. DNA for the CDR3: TGTGCCAGCAGAAAAACTACAGTATCTGGAAACACCATATATTTT.

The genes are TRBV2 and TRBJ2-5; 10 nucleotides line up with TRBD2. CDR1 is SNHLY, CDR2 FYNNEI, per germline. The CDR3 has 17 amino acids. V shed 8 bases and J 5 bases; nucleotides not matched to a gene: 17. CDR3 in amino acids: CASDRRASGRMTETQYF. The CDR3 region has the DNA TGTGCCAGCGATCGAAGGGCTAGCGGGAGAATGACGGAGACCCAGTACTTC.

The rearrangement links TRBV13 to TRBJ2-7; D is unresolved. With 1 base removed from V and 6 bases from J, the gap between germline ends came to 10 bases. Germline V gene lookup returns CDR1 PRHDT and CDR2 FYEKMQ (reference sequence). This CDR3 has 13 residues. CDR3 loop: CASSLERRVEQYF. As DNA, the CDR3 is TGTGCCAGCAGCTTAGAGCGTAGGGTCGAGCAGTACTTC.

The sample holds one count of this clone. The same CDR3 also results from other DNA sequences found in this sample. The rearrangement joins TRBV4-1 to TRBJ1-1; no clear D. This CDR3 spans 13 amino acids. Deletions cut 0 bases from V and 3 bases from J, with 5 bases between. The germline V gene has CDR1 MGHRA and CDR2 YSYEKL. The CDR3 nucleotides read TGCGCCAGCAGCCAAGATCCGTACACTGAAGCTTTCTTT. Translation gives CASSQDPYTEAFF.

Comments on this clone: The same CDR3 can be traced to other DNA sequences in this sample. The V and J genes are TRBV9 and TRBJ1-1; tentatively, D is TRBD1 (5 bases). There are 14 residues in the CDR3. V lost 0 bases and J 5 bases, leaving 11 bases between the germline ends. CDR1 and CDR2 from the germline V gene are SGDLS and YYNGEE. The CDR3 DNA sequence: TGTGCCAGCAGCGTAGCGGGGGTCGGAACTGAAGCTTTCTTT. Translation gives CASSVAGVGTEAFF. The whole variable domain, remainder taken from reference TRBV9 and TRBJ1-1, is DSGVTQTPKHLITATGQRVTLRCSPRSGDLSVYWYQQSLDQGLQFLIQYYNGEERAKGNILERFSAQQFPDLHSELNLSSLELGDSALYFCASSVAGVGTEAFFGQGTRLTVV.

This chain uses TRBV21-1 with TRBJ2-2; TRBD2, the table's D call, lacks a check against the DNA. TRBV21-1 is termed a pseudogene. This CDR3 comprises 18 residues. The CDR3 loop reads CASSNRTPGLVATGELFF. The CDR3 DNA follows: TGTGCCAGCAGCAACCGCACTCCGGGACTAGTCGCAACCGGGGAGCTGTTTTTT.

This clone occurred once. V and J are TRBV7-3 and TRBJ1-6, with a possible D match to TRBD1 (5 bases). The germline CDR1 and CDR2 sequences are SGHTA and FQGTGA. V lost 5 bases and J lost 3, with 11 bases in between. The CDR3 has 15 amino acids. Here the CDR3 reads CASSLWGNYNSPLHF. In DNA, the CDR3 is TGTGCCAGCAGCCTATGGGGGAACTATAATTCACCCCTCCACTTT.

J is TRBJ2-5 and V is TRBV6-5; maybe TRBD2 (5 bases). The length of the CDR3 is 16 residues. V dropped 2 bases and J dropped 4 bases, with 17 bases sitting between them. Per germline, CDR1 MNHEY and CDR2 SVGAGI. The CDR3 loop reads CASSYGLGGFGETQYF. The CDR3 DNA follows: TGTGCCAGCAGTTACGGCCTAGGAGGTTTTGGAGAGACCCAGTACTTC.

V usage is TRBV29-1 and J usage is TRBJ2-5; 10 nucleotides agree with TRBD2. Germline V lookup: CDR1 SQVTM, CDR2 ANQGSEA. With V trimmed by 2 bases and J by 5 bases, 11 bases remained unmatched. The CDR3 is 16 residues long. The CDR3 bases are TGCAGCGTTGAACTACCGGCTAGCGGGGGAAGGGAGACCCAGTACTTC. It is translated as CSVELPASGGRETQYF.

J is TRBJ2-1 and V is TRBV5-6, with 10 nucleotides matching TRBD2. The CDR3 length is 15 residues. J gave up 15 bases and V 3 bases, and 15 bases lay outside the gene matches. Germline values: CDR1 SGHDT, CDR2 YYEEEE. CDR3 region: CASSYTSGAPLVGFF. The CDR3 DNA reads TGTGCCAGCAGCTACACTAGCGGGGCCCCCTTAGTCGGGTTCTTC.

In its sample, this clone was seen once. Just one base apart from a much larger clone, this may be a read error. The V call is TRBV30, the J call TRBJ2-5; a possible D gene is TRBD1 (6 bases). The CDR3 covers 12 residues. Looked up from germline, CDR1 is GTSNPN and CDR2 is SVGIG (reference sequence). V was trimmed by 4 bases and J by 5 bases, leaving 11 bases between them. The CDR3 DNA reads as TGTGCCTGGAACAGGGTCGGGGAGACCCAGTACTTC. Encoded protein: CAWNRVGETQYF.

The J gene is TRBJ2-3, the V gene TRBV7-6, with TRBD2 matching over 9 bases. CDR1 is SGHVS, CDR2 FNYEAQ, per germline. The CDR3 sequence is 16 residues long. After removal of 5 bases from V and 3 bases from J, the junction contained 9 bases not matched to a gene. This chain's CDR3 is CASSVISGSETDTQYF. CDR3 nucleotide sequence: TGTGCCAGCAGCGTCATTAGCGGGAGTGAAACAGATACGCAGTATTTT.

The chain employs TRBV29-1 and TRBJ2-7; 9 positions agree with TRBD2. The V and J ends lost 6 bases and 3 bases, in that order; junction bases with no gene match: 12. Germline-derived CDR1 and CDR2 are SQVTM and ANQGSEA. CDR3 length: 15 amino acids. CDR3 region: CSVVGASGVGYEQYF. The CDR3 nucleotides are TGCAGCGTAGTGGGCGCTAGCGGGGTGGGCTACGAGCAGTACTTC.

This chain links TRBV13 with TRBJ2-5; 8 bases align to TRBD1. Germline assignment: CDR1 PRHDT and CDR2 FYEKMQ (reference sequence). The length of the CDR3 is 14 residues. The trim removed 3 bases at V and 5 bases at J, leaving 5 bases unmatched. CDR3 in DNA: TGTGCCAGCAGCTTGCGGACAGGGATGGAGACCCAGTACTTC. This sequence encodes CASSLRTGMETQYF.